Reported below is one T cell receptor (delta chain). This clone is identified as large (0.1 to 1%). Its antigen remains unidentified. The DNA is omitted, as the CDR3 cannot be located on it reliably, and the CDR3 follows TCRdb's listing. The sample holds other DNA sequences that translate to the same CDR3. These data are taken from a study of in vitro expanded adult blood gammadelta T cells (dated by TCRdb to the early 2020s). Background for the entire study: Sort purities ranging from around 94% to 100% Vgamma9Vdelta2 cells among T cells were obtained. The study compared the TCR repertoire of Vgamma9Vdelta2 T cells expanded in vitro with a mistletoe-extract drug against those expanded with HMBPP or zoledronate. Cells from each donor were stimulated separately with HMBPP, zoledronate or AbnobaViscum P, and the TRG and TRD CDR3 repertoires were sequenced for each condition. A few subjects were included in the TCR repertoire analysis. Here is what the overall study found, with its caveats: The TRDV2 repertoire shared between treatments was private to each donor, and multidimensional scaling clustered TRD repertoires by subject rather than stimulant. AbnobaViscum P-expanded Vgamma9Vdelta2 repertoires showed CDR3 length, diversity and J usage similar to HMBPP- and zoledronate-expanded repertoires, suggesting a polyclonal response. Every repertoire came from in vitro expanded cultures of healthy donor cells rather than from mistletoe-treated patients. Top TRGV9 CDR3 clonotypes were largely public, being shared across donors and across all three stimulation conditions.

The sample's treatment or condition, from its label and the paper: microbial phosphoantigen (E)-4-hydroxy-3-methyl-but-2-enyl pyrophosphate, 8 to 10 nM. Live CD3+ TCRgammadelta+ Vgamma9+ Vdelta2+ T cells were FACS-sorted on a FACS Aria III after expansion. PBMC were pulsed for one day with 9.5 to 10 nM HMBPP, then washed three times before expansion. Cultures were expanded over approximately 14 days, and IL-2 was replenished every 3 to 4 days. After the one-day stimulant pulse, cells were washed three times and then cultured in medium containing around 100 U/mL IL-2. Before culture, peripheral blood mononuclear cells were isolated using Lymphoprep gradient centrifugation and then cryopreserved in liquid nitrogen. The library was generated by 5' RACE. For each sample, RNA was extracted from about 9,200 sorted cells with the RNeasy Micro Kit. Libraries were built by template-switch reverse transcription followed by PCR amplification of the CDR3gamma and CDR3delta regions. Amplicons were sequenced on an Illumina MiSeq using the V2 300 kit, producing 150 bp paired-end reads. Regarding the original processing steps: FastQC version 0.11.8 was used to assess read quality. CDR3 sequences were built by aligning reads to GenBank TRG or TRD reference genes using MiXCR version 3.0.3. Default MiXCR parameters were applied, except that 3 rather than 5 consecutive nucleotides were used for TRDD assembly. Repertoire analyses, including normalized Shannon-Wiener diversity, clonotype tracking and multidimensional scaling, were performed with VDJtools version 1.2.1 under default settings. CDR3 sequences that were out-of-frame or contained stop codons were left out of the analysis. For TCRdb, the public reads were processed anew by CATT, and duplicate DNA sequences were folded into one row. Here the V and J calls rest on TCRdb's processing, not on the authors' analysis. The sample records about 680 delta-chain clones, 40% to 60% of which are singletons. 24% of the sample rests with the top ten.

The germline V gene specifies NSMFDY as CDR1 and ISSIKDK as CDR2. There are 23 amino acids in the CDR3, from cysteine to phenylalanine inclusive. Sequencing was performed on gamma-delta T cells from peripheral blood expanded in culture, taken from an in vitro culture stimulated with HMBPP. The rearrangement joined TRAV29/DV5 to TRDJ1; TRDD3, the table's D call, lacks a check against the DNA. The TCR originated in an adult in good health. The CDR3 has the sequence CSVLLCSKRATGGRLPYTDKLIF.